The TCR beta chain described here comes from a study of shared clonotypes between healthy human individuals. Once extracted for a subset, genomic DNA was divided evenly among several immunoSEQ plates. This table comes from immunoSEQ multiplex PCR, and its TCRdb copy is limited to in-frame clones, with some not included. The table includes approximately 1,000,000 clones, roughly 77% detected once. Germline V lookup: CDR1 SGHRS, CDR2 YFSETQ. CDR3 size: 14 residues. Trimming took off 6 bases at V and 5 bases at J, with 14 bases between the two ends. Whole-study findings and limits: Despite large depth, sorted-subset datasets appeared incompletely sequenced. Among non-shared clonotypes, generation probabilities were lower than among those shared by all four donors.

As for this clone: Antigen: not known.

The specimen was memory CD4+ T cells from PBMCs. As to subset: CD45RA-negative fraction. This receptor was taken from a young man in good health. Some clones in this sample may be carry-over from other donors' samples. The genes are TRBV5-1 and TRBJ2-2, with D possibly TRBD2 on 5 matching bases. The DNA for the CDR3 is TGCGCCAGCACATTCCGGGATACAACCGGGGAGCTGTTTTTT. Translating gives CASTFRDTTGELFF.